What follows are 21 T cell receptor beta chains derived from one specimen sequenced in a study of cytomegalovirus exposure and HLA in healthy donors. It was with 60 Vbeta and 13 Jbeta primers that the PCR ran. Some clones are missing from TCRdb's copy, which holds only in-frame ones; the method was immunoSEQ multiplex PCR. The data show roughly 80,000 clones, around 80% seen once. The sequencing input was PBMCs. The origin of the receptors is a male donor in good health and CMV-seronegative.

The genes are TRBV5-1 and TRBJ2-1, with D possibly matching TRBD1 (6 bases). The germline gives CDR1 SGHRS, CDR2 YFSETQ. The CDR3 is 15 residues long. The V gene lost 4 bases and the J gene lost 5 bases, with 16 bases spanning the gap. The CDR3 sequence: CASSLRGGPNNEQFF. For the CDR3, the DNA is TGCGCCAGCAGCCTCAGGGGCGGGCCTAACAATGAGCAGTTCTTC.

The V call is TRBV30, the J call TRBJ2-7; 7 bases are a match to TRBD1. Trimming took 1 base from V and 3 from J; bases not matched to a gene: 0. The CDR3 has 12 residues. Germline CDR1 reads GTSNPN; CDR2 reads SVGIG (reference sequence). The CDR3 bases are TGTGCCTGGAGTGGACAGGGCTACGAGCAGTACTTC. It specifies CAWSGQGYEQYF.

The chain is built from TRBV6-1 and TRBJ2-5; 9 bases agree with TRBD1. The CDR3 has 15 amino acids. Germline CDR1 reads MNHNS; CDR2 reads SASEGT. The ends lost 7 bases at V and 3 bases at J; junction bases unmatched: 9. This CDR3 is CASNWGQGMKETQYF. Written as DNA, the CDR3 is TGTGCCAGCAACTGGGGACAGGGAATGAAAGAGACCCAGTACTTC.

The CDR3 DNA reads as TGTGCCAGCAGCGCACCGGGACAGGGGAATCAGCCCCAGCATTTT. Translation: CASSAPGQGNQPQHF. The J gene is TRBJ1-5, the V gene TRBV7-2, with TRBD1 matching over 10 bases. The CDR3 loop spans 15 amino acids. V shed 5 bases, J shed 4 bases, and the junction held 5 bases outside the gene matches. Germline loops: CDR1 SGHTA, CDR2 FQGNSA. Looking up the rest from reference TRBV7-2 and TRBJ1-5 gives the full variable domain: GAGVSQSPSNKVTEKGKDVELRCDPISGHTALYWYRQSLGQGLEFLIYFQGNSAPDKSGLPSDRFSAERTGGSVSTLTIQRTQQEDSAVYLCASSAPGQGNQPQHFGDGTRLSIL.

V gene TRBV14 combines with J gene TRBJ2-7, with D unclear. CDR3 length: 15 amino acids. Germline V gene sequence: CDR1 SGHDN, CDR2 FVKESK. Trimming stripped 4 bases from V and 0 bases from J, with 13 bases between. CDR3 amino acids: CASSPQVTSSYEQYF. The CDR3 nucleotides read TGTGCCAGCAGCCCCCAGGTTACGAGCTCCTACGAGCAGTACTTC.

This clone was seen only once. The chain has TRBV4-2 and TRBJ2-2, with 10 bases aligning to TRBD1. The CDR3 contains 18 residues. The J segment lost 6 bases and the V segment lost 0 bases, leaving 10 bases of the junction unmatched. Per the germline V gene, CDR1 is LGHNA and CDR2 is YNFKEQ. The CDR3 here is CASSQDKARTGGSGELFF. For the CDR3, the DNA is TGTGCCAGCAGCCAAGATAAGGCCCGGACAGGGGGATCCGGGGAGCTGTTTTTT.

On this clone: An end of the junction does not agree with germline; a read error may underlie this. The chain uses TRBV29-1 and TRBJ1-2; D ambiguous. The CDR3 consists of 12 residues. Germline assignment: CDR1 SQVTM and CDR2 ANQGSEA. CDR3 bases: TGCAGCGTTGATAAGGGTGACTATGGCTACCCCTTC. It specifies CSVDKGDYGYPF.

The chain links TRBV28 to TRBJ2-1; D is possibly TRBD2 (5 bases). The CDR3 runs 15 residues. The germline V gene has CDR1 MDHEN and CDR2 SYDVKM. V dropped 2 bases and J dropped 0 bases, with 8 bases sitting between them. This chain's CDR3 is CASSLVGVSYNEQFF. The CDR3 DNA is TGTGCCAGCAGTTTAGTGGGAGTCTCCTACAATGAGCAGTTCTTC.

The chain combines TRBV13 with TRBJ1-1, with D perhaps TRBD1 (5 bases). V shed 2 bases and J shed 4 bases, with 5 bases lying between them. The CDR3 runs 12 residues. Per the germline V gene, CDR1 is PRHDT and CDR2 is FYEKMQ (reference sequence). The CDR3 DNA follows: TGTGCCAGCAGCTTAAGGGGCACTGAAGCTTTCTTT. Amino acids: CASSLRGTEAFF.

In this sample, this clone turned up once. The gene calls are TRBV6-1 and TRBJ2-1; 9 bases are a match to TRBD2. This CDR3 contains 16 residues. CDR1 and CDR2 (germline): MNHNS, SASEGT. V lost 2 bases, J lost 9 bases, and 11 bases stayed unmatched. CDR3: CASSESGSGRGPEQFF. CDR3 DNA: TGTGCCAGCAGTGAATCCGGTAGCGGGAGAGGCCCTGAGCAGTTCTTC.

This clone was seen a few times. This chain connects TRBV28 to TRBJ2-2; 7 bases line up with TRBD1. Germline V CDR1 and CDR2: MDHEN, SYDVKM. The ends lost 6 bases at V and 0 bases at J; junction bases unmatched: 4. This CDR3 comprises 15 residues. The CDR3 protein is CASSETGTNTGELFF. The CDR3, as DNA: TGTGCCAGCAGCGAGACAGGGACGAACACCGGGGAGCTGTTTTTT. The variable domain in full, completed from reference TRBV28 and TRBJ2-2, reads DVKVTQSSRYLVKRTGEKVFLECVQDMDHENMFWYRQDPGLGLRLIYFSYDVKMKEKGDIPEGYSVSREKKERFSLILESASTNQTSMYLCASSETGTNTGELFFGEGSRLTVL.

There are a few counts of this clone. CDR3 DNA sequence: TGTGCCAGCAGCTCCATGACAGGGAACGAGCAGTACTTC. This translates into CASSSMTGNEQYF. The chain combines TRBV7-2 with TRBJ2-7, with 7 positions matching TRBD1. CDR3 length: 13 amino acids. The J segment lost 5 bases and the V segment lost 4 bases, leaving 5 bases of the junction unmatched. CDR1 and CDR2 (germline): SGHTA, FQGNSA.

This clone came up a few times. The chain links TRBV30 to TRBJ2-5, with a weak D call TRBD2 (5 bases). Trimming cost V 4 bases and J 4 bases, with 13 bases left between them. The germline V gene encodes CDR1 GTSNPN and CDR2 SVGIG (reference sequence). The CDR3 totals 13 residues. CDR3 protein: CAWNGRERETQYF. As DNA, the CDR3 is TGTGCCTGGAACGGTCGGGAACGAGAGACCCAGTACTTC.

The chain carries TRBV7-8 and TRBJ2-1; 9 nucleotides agree with TRBD2. Per germline, CDR1 SGHVS and CDR2 FQNEAQ. The CDR3 extends over 14 amino acids. With 8 bases clipped from V and 10 bases from J, the junction kept 12 bases outside the gene matches. The CDR3 nucleotides read TGTGCCAGCTTGGGGACTAGCTCTGAACCGGAGCAGTTCTTC. Amino acids: CASLGTSSEPEQFF.

V is TRBV6-1 and J is TRBJ1-2; D call uncertain. The CDR3 is 16 residues long. Germline V gives CDR1 MNHNS, CDR2 SASEGT. Trimming removed 1 base at V and 4 bases at J, with 16 bases between. The DNA of the CDR3 is TGTGCCAGCAGTGAAGGGACGAGGAGCGGCCTCTATGGCTACACCTTC. Translation gives CASSEGTRSGLYGYTF.

J is TRBJ1-5 and V is TRBV9, with 7 bases matching TRBD1. Trimming at V came to 4 bases and at J to 3 bases, leaving 7 bases not matched to a gene. CDR1 is SGDLS, CDR2 YYNGEE, per germline. The CDR3 totals 15 residues. The CDR3 nucleotides read TGTGCCAGCAGCCCCGACGGGACAGACAATCAGCCCCAGCATTTT. Translating gives CASSPDGTDNQPQHF.

The chain employs TRBV9 and TRBJ2-7; D is possibly TRBD1 (5 bases). The germline V gene has CDR1 SGDLS and CDR2 YYNGEE. V was clipped by 2 bases and J by 1 base, with 16 bases between them. The CDR3 sequence is 16 residues long. DNA for the CDR3: TGTGCCAGCAGCGTGTTGGGGCTCGCGCAATCCTACGAGCAGTACTTC. Translated, it gives CASSVLGLAQSYEQYF.

The J gene is TRBJ1-1, the V gene TRBV5-1; D remains unclear. Germline CDR1 and CDR2: SGHRS and YFSETQ. V was cut by 5 bases and J by 1 base, with 12 bases left in between. The CDR3 has 14 amino acids. The CDR3: CASRTGVENTEAFF. DNA of the CDR3: TGCGCCAGCAGAACCGGGGTAGAGAACACTGAAGCTTTCTTT.

The rearrangement links TRBV5-1 to TRBJ2-7; 7 bases agree with TRBD1. The CDR3 length is 15 residues. The trim removed 0 bases at V and 4 bases at J, leaving 7 bases unmatched. Per the germline V gene, CDR1 is SGHRS and CDR2 is YFSETQ. The CDR3 sequence is CASSLVVGQLYEQYF. CDR3 in DNA: TGCGCCAGCAGCTTGGTTGTGGGACAGCTTTACGAGCAGTACTTC.

V and J are TRBV5-4 and TRBJ2-2; 7 nucleotides agree with TRBD2. The CDR3 contains 15 residues. CDR1 is SGHNT, CDR2 YYREEE, per germline (reference sequence). J gave up 2 bases and V 3 bases, and 4 bases lay outside the gene matches. The CDR3 DNA reads TGTGCCAGCAGCTGGGGCGGGGGAAACACCGGGGAGCTGTTTTTT. Residues: CASSWGGGNTGELFF.

The J gene is TRBJ1-1, the V gene TRBV13; D is possibly TRBD1 (5 bases). V was pared by 4 bases and J by 6 bases, with 6 bases between. CDR1 PRHDT and CDR2 FYEKMQ come from the germline V gene (reference sequence). The CDR3 runs 11 residues. CDR3 nucleotide sequence: TGTGCCAGCAGCTCGGGGGCTGAAGCTTTCTTT. Residues: CASSSGAEAFF.